This T cell receptor (beta chain) was sequenced for a study of blood T cell repertoires in COVID-19. Trimming stripped 0 bases from V and 6 bases from J, with 20 bases between. CDR1 MGHRA and CDR2 YSYEKL come from the germline V gene. This CDR3 contains 18 residues. Generated by immunoSEQ multiplex PCR, the TCRdb table keeps only in-frame clones and is missing some. Altogether fewer than 200,000 clones are present, 84% being singletons, with the ten largest covering 3.2%. Before they entered the study, exposed participants had met a COVID-19 case within 2 weeks. This chain links TRBV4-1 with TRBJ1-4, with a possible D match to TRBD1 (5 bases). The clonotype originates from a woman aged 30 to 39 who had been exposed to COVID-19. Sequenced material: PBMCs or T cells enriched from blood (not recorded which). CDR3 amino acids: CASSQDLGGADPDEKLFF. The CDR3 DNA is TGCGCCAGCAGCCAAGATCTCGGTGGGGCAGATCCAGATGAAAAACTGTTTTTT.